In this sample, the clone carrying this TCR beta chain turned up many times. Its antigen remains unidentified. These data belong to a study of breast tumors, draining lymph nodes, adjacent tissues. General study points: Data fit most tumor T cells coming from lymph node, expanding in tumor. Tumor TCR diversity was below lymph nodes but above nontumor tissue.

Breast cancer patients provided tissue from their axillary draining lymph nodes. A single record per CDR3 protein comes from TCRdb applying MiXCR to the multiplex PCR reads. This sample has 170,000 or so distinct CDR3 sequences; roughly 30% occur once, and the top ten carry 3.5% to 4.5%. Germline assignment: CDR1 SGHTA and CDR2 FQGTGA. V was clipped by 2 bases and J by 4 bases; unmatched bases: 1. The CDR3 consists of 14 residues. The sequencing sample was made of axillary lymph node tissue. The receptor was isolated from a female donor with breast cancer. Some clones in this sample may be carry-over from other donors' samples. The chain links TRBV7-3 to TRBJ2-3; TRBD2 agrees at 9 bases. The CDR3 DNA reads TGTGCCAGCAGCTTAGCGGGAGGGGCAGATACGCAGTATTTT. Translation gives CASSLAGGADTQYF.